This is a list of T cell receptor beta chains from one sample in a study of regulatory T cells in long-lasting Graves disease. TCRdb passed the multiplex PCR reads through MiXCR, listing each CDR3 protein once. The data show roughly 500,000 distinct CDR3 sequences, roughly 21% seen once. The sequencing used peripheral blood mononuclear cells (PBMCs), collected when the disease was refractory, from a patient treated with antithyroid drugs. Receptors originate from a female donor with Graves disease. The CDR3 runs from the conserved cysteine through the conserved F or W. A D gene is named only where the DNA matches it firmly. Where a row states a size, it is once, few, many or the class of an expanded clone; other rows omit it.

j_call: TRBJ1-6; v_call: TRBV2; d_call: -; clone_size: many; cdr3_aa: CASSTQGFPSPLHF; cdr3_nt: TGTGCCAGCAGTACCCAGGGATTCCCTTCACCCCTCCACTTT
j_call: TRBJ1-1; v_call: TRBV29-1; d_call: TRBD1; clone_size: many; cdr3_aa: CSVDHRTGGTEAFF; cdr3_nt: TGCAGCGTTGATCACCGGACAGGGGGAACTGAAGCTTTCTTT
j_call: TRBJ2-7; v_call: TRBV6-1; d_call: -; clone_size: many; cdr3_aa: CASKSSDLYEQYF; cdr3_nt: TGTGCCAGCAAGTCCTCCGACTTGTACGAGCAGTACTTC
j_call: TRBJ1-6; v_call: TRBV19; d_call: -; clone_size: -; cdr3_aa: CASSIQDSPLHF; cdr3_nt: TGTGCCAGTAGTATACAGGATTCACCCCTCCACTTT
j_call: TRBJ2-2; v_call: TRBV7-9; d_call: TRBD2; clone_size: -; cdr3_aa: CASALELAGGTGELFF; cdr3_nt: TGTGCCAGCGCCCTTGAACTAGCGGGAGGAACCGGGGAGCTGTTTTTT
j_call: TRBJ2-7; v_call: TRBV7-9; d_call: TRBD1; clone_size: many; cdr3_aa: CASSLSQGFGSYEQYF; cdr3_nt: TGTGCCAGCAGCTTATCACAGGGGTTCGGCTCCTACGAGCAGTACTTC
j_call: TRBJ1-5; v_call: TRBV12-3/TRBV12-4; d_call: TRBD1; clone_size: many; cdr3_aa: CASSLVTGANQPQHF; cdr3_nt: TGTGCCAGCAGTTTAGTGACAGGGGCTAATCAGCCCCAGCATTTT
j_call: TRBJ1-3; v_call: TRBV29-1; d_call: -; clone_size: -; cdr3_aa: CSVEVAYTIYF; cdr3_nt: TGCAGCGTTGAAGTGGCATACACCATATATTTT
j_call: TRBJ2-5; v_call: TRBV13; d_call: TRBD1; clone_size: many; cdr3_aa: CASSARQGYQETQYF; cdr3_nt: TGTGCCAGCAGCGCTAGACAGGGGTACCAAGAGACCCAGTACTTC
j_call: TRBJ1-5; v_call: TRBV20-1; d_call: -; clone_size: -; cdr3_aa: CSAAPVQDHQPQHF; cdr3_nt: TGCAGTGCCGCGCCCGTCCAGGATCATCAGCCCCAGCATTTT
j_call: TRBJ1-5; v_call: TRBV28; d_call: TRBD1; clone_size: few; cdr3_aa: CASGHRGGVNQPQHF; cdr3_nt: TGTGCCAGCGGACACCGAGGGGGCGTGAATCAGCCCCAGCATTTT
j_call: TRBJ1-2; v_call: TRBV20-1; d_call: -; clone_size: -; cdr3_aa: CSARPPLARGDYGYTF; cdr3_nt: TGCAGTGCTAGACCCCCCCTTGCCCGGGGAGACTATGGCTACACCTTC
j_call: TRBJ1-1; v_call: TRBV19; d_call: -; clone_size: -; cdr3_aa: CASRTREFRAEAFF; cdr3_nt: TGTGCCAGTAGAACCAGGGAATTCCGCGCTGAAGCTTTCTTT
j_call: TRBJ2-7; v_call: TRBV6-2/TRBV6-3; d_call: -; clone_size: many; cdr3_aa: CASKGLGSSYEQYF; cdr3_nt: TGTGCCAGCAAAGGTTTGGGGAGCTCCTACGAGCAGTACTTC
j_call: TRBJ1-1; v_call: TRBV2; d_call: TRBD1; clone_size: many; cdr3_aa: CASSVQGTMNTEAFF; cdr3_nt: TGTGCCAGCAGCGTACAGGGGACAATGAACACTGAAGCTTTCTTT
j_call: TRBJ2-2; v_call: TRBV27; d_call: -; clone_size: few; cdr3_aa: CASSLLQGDTGELFF; cdr3_nt: TGTGCCAGCAGTTTACTACAGGGTGACACCGGGGAGCTGTTTTTT
j_call: TRBJ2-2; v_call: TRBV6-1; d_call: -; clone_size: few; cdr3_aa: CASRRQTNTGELFF; cdr3_nt: TGTGCCAGCCGACGACAGACGAACACCGGGGAGCTGTTTTTT
j_call: TRBJ2-7; v_call: TRBV11-2; d_call: -; clone_size: -; cdr3_aa: CASLARRSYEQYF; cdr3_nt: TGTGCCAGCCTAGCCCGCAGGAGCTACGAGCAGTACTTC
j_call: TRBJ2-7; v_call: TRBV28; d_call: -; clone_size: many; cdr3_aa: CASSLGDGSYEQYF; cdr3_nt: TGTGCCAGCAGTTTAGGGGACGGATCCTACGAGCAGTACTTC
j_call: TRBJ2-2; v_call: TRBV27; d_call: -; clone_size: many; cdr3_aa: CASSPRLITGELFF; cdr3_nt: TGTGCCAGCAGTCCGCGCCTCATCACCGGGGAGCTGTTTTTT
j_call: TRBJ1-5; v_call: TRBV19; d_call: -; clone_size: -; cdr3_aa: CASRREGNQPQHF; cdr3_nt: TGTGCCAGTCGGAGGGAGGGTAATCAGCCCCAGCATTTT
j_call: TRBJ2-7; v_call: TRBV4-1; d_call: TRBD2; clone_size: -; cdr3_aa: CASRHRLAGEYEQYF; cdr3_nt: TGCGCCAGCAGACACCGACTAGCGGGAGAGTACGAGCAGTACTTC
j_call: TRBJ2-6; v_call: TRBV7-6; d_call: -; clone_size: -; cdr3_aa: CASSQTPDGANVLTF; cdr3_nt: TGTGCCAGCAGCCAGACCCCTGATGGGGCCAACGTCCTGACTTTC
j_call: TRBJ1-4; v_call: TRBV7-2; d_call: TRBD1; clone_size: few; cdr3_aa: CASSLDRGQEKLFF; cdr3_nt: TGTGCCAGCAGCTTAGACAGGGGGCAAGAAAAACTGTTTTTT
j_call: TRBJ1-1; v_call: TRBV20-1; d_call: -; clone_size: -; cdr3_aa: CSATRGGLGTEAFF; cdr3_nt: TGCAGTGCCACACGTGGGGGGCTGGGGACTGAAGCTTTCTTT
j_call: TRBJ2-7; v_call: TRBV29-1; d_call: -; clone_size: -; cdr3_aa: CSVSTGQDYEQYF; cdr3_nt: TGCAGCGTTTCGACCGGGCAAGACTACGAGCAGTACTTC
j_call: TRBJ1-3; v_call: TRBV24-1; d_call: -; clone_size: few; cdr3_aa: CATSDRSSGNTIYF; cdr3_nt: TGTGCCACCAGTGACAGAAGCTCTGGAAACACCATATATTTT
j_call: TRBJ2-5; v_call: TRBV29-1; d_call: TRBD2; clone_size: few; cdr3_aa: CSVEKLAGETQYF; cdr3_nt: TGCAGCGTTGAGAAACTAGCGGGAGAGACCCAGTACTTC
j_call: TRBJ1-1; v_call: TRBV28; d_call: -; clone_size: many; cdr3_aa: CATEGGRTEAFF; cdr3_nt: TGTGCCACCGAAGGGGGTAGGACTGAAGCTTTCTTT
j_call: TRBJ1-5; v_call: TRBV5-1; d_call: TRBD1; clone_size: -; cdr3_aa: CASSTGQGGQPQHF; cdr3_nt: TGCGCCAGCAGCACGGGACAGGGCGGTCAGCCCCAGCATTTT
j_call: TRBJ2-6; v_call: TRBV4-1; d_call: -; clone_size: once; cdr3_aa: CASSQESTVSGANVLTF; cdr3_nt: TGCGCCAGCAGCCAAGAAAGCACAGTGTCTGGGGCCAACGTCCTGACTTTC
j_call: TRBJ1-3; v_call: TRBV9; d_call: -; clone_size: -; cdr3_aa: CASSPRGNTIYF; cdr3_nt: TGTGCCAGCAGCCCCCGGGGAAACACCATATATTTT
j_call: TRBJ2-5; v_call: TRBV24-1; d_call: -; clone_size: -; cdr3_aa: CATSDLWTQYF; cdr3_nt: TGTGCCACCAGTGATTTGTGGACCCAGTACTTC